The clone carrying this T cell receptor (beta chain) came up many times. The CDR3 loop spans 12 amino acids. V lost 6 bases, J lost 6 bases, and 9 bases lay in between. Germline CDR1 reads MNHNY; CDR2 reads SVGAGI (reference sequence). The source of the sample is a study of response to subunit inactivated influenza vaccine. TCRdb re-called the RT-PCR reads through MiXCR, storing one row per CDR3 protein. The data contain about 520,000 distinct CDR3 sequences, around 25% of them singletons. The chain carries TRBV6-6 and TRBJ2-1; D call uncertain. The sequencing used CD4+ T cells sorted from PBMCs, collected 5 days after vaccination. This receptor was identified in a man in his fifties who received an inactivated influenza vaccine. The CDR3 reads CASSLGTNEQFF. CDR3 in DNA: TGTGCCAGCAGCCTAGGCACCAATGAGCAGTTCTTC.